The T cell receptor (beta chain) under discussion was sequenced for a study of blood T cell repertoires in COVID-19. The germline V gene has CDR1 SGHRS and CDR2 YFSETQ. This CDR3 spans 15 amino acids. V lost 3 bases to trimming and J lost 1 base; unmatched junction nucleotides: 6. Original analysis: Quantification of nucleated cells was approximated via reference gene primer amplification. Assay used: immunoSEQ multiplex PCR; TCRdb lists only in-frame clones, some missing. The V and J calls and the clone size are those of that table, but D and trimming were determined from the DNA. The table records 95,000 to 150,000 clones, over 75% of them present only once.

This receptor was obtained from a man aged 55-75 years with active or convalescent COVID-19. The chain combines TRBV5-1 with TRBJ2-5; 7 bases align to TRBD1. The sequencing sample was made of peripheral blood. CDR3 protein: CASSSQGQTQETQYF. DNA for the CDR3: TGCGCCAGCAGCTCCCAGGGACAGACCCAAGAGACCCAGTACTTC.